This T cell receptor (beta chain) was identified in a study of cytomegalovirus exposure and HLA in healthy donors. Study details: A preliminary data release comprised tens of millions of unique TCRs obtained from HLA-typed donors.

The germline V gene has CDR1 WNHNN and CDR2 SYGVQD (reference sequence). The CDR3 consists of 18 residues. With V trimmed by 0 bases and J by 2 bases, 10 bases remained unmatched. A multiplex PCR was run with 60 Vbeta primers and 13 Jbeta primers. Assay: immunoSEQ multiplex PCR; the TCRdb copy retains only in-frame clones and omits some. The sample lists about 130,000 clones; around 82% were seen once. The sequencing input was PBMCs. The chain is built from TRBV10-1 and TRBJ2-7; the match to TRBD2 covers 10 bases. This receptor was obtained from a man younger than 40 in good health and CMV-seropositive. CDR3 coding DNA: TGCGCCAGCAGTGAGTCTAAGCTAGCGGGAGAGAGGACCTACGAGCAGTACTTC. This translates into CASSESKLAGERTYEQYF.